This entry concerns a single T cell receptor beta chain. The CDR3 is 15 residues long. Germline CDR1 KGHSH, CDR2 LQKENI. Trimming pared 3 bases from V and 4 bases from J, leaving 13 bases between. The sample originates from a study of blood T cell repertoires in COVID-19. Study-wide context: PBMCs, B-cell-depleted T cells, or T cells provided the cDNA or gDNA that made up the material.

Participant reports of clinical history set cohort assignment. Under the authors' procedure: Estimated nucleated cell counts came from reference gene primer amplification. Here immunoSEQ multiplex PCR was the method, and the copy in TCRdb shows in-frame clones only, minus some. Clonal size and the V and J genes are those of that table, whereas D and trimming came from the DNA. Altogether some 200,000 clones are present, roughly 80% being singletons, with the ten largest covering 4% to 6.5%. V is TRBV18 and J is TRBJ1-5; tentative D call: TRBD1 (6 bases). Source material: PBMCs or T cells enriched from blood (not recorded which). The TCR comes from a woman aged 55 to 70 with acute COVID-19. The CDR3 DNA reads TGTGCCAGCTCACCTACAGGGTATGGGAATCAGCCCCAGCATTTT. Its protein product is CASSPTGYGNQPQHF.